This T cell receptor beta chain emerged from a study of blood T cells in healthy people across ages. The study's findings and limits: The study found more naive CD4+ cells and higher diversity in long-lived than aged donors.

Per germline, CDR1 MDHEN and CDR2 SYDVKM. The length of the CDR3 is 14 residues. J gave up 4 bases and V 6 bases, and 7 bases lay outside the gene matches. Then a second PCR, running about 7 to 11 cycles, was carried out with a sample-barcoded 5' primer and a J-beta primer mix. Each TCR beta cDNA got a 12-nucleotide random molecular identifier. TCRdb fed the 5' RACE reads into MiXCR, producing one record per CDR3 protein. Of 650,000 to 700,000 distinct CDR3 sequences listed, around 52% were seen once; the top ten hold approximately 12%. In this sample, this clonotype turned up a few times. As yet, its antigen is unknown. Peripheral blood samples of roughly 9.9 milliliters were drawn from each donor.

Sequences were obtained from blood. The chain is built from TRBV28 and TRBJ1-1; 8 positions agree with TRBD1. This sequence originates from a woman aged 80 or older in good health. CDR3 nucleotide sequence: TGTGCCAGCAGGCTCAGGGGGCGCATCACTGAAGCTTTCTTT. Amino acids: CASRLRGRITEAFF.